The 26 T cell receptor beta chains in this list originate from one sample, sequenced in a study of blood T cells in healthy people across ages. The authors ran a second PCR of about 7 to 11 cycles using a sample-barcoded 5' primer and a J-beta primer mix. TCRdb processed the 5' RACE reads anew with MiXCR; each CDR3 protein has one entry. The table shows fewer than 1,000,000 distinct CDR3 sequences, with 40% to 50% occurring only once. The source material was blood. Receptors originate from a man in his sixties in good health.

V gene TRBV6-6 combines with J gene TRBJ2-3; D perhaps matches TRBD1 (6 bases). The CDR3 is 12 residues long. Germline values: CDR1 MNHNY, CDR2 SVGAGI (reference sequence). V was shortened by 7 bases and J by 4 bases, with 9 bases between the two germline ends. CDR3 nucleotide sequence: TGTGCCAGCAACGAGGGGGCAGATACGCAGTATTTT. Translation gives CASNEGADTQYF.

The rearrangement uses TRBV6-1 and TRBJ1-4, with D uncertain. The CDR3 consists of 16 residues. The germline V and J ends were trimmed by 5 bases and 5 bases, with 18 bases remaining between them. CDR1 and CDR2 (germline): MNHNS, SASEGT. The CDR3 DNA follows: TGTGCCAGCAGTCTCCGAATCCTCGCGGGCAATGAAAAACTGTTTTTT. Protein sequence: CASSLRILAGNEKLFF.

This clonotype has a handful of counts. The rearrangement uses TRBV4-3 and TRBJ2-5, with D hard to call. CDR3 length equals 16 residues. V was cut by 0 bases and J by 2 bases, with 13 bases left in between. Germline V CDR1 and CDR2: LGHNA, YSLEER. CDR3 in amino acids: CASSQDTRRWQETQYF. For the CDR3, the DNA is TGCGCCAGCAGCCAAGATACACGCAGGTGGCAAGAGACCCAGTACTTC.

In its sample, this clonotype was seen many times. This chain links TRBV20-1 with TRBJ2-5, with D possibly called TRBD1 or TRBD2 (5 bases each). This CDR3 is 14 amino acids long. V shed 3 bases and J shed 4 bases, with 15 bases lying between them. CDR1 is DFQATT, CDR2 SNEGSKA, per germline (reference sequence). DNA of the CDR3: TGCAGTGCTAGGGGGGAGAGCCGAATAGAGACCCAGTACTTC. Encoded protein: CSARGESRIETQYF.

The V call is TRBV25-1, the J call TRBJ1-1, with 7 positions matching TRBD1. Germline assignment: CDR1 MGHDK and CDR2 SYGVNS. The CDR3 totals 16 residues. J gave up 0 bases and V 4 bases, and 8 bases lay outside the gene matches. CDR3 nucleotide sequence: TGTGCCAGCAGTGGCGCAGGGGGACGCATGAACACTGAAGCTTTCTTT. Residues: CASSGAGGRMNTEAFF. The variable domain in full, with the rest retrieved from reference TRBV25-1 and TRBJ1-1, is EADIYQTPRYLVIGTGKKITLECSQTMGHDKMYWYQQDPGMELHLIHYSYGVNSTEKGDLSSESTVSRIRTEHFPLTLESARPSHTSQYLCASSGAGGRMNTEAFFGQGTRLTVV.

Here the CDR3 reads CATSRDSAGIGQYF. CDR3 in DNA: TGTGCCACCAGCAGAGATTCGGCAGGGATTGGTCAGTACTTC. The chain is built from TRBV15 and TRBJ2-5, with D perhaps TRBD1 (5 bases). The CDR3 totals 14 residues. From germline, CDR1 is LNHNV and CDR2 YYDKDF (reference sequence). V was trimmed by 0 bases and J by 11 bases, leaving 16 bases between them. The full variable domain, rest sourced from reference TRBV15 and TRBJ2-5, is DAMVIQNPRYQVTQFGKPVTLSCSQTLNHNVMYWYQQKSSQAPKLLFHYYDKDFNNEADTPDNFQSRRPNTSFCFLDIRSPGLGDTAMYLCATSRDSAGIGQYFGPGTRLLVL.

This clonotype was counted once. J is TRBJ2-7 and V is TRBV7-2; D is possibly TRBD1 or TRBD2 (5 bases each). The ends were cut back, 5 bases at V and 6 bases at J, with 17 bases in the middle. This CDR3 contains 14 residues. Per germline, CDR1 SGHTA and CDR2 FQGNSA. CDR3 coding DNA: TGTGCCAGCAGCACCGTGGGGGTGGGGCGCGAGCAGTACTTC. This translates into CASSTVGVGREQYF. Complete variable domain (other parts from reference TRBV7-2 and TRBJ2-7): GAGVSQSPSNKVTEKGKDVELRCDPISGHTALYWYRQSLGQGLEFLIYFQGNSAPDKSGLPSDRFSAERTGGSVSTLTIQRTQQEDSAVYLCASSTVGVGREQYFGPGTRLTVT.

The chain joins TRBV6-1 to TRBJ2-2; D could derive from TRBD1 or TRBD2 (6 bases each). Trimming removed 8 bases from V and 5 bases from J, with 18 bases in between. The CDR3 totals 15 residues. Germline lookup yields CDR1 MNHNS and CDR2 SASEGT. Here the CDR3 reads CASRFRGRETGELFF. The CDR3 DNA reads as TGTGCCAGCCGTTTTCGGGGGCGCGAAACCGGGGAGCTGTTTTTT.

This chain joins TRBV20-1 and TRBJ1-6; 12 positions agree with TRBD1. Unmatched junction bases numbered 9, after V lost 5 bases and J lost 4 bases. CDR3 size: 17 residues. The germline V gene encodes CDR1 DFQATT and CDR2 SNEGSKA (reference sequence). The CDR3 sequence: CSAGGGTGGWYNSPLHF. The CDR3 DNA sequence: TGCAGTGCTGGGGGTGGGACAGGGGGCTGGTATAATTCACCCCTCCACTTT.

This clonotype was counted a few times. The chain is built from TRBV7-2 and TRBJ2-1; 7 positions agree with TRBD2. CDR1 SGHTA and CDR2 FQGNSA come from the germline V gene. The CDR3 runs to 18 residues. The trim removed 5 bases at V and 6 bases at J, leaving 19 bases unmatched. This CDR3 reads CASSTDRGGLRVGNEQFF. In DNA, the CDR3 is TGTGCCAGCAGCACCGATCGCGGGGGATTAAGAGTAGGCAATGAGCAGTTCTTC.

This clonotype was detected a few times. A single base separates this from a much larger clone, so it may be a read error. The CDR3 coding sequence is TGTGCCAGCAGCGCAGACAGGGGACGTACGCAGTATTTT. This translates into CASSADRGRTQYF. This chain connects TRBV7-2 to TRBJ2-3, with 8 bases fitting TRBD1. This CDR3 region has 13 residues. Germline lookup yields CDR1 SGHTA and CDR2 FQGNSA. Losses at the gene ends were 5 bases for V and 8 bases for J; bases not matched to a gene: 6. Complete variable domain (other parts from reference TRBV7-2 and TRBJ2-3): GAGVSQSPSNKVTEKGKDVELRCDPISGHTALYWYRQSLGQGLEFLIYFQGNSAPDKSGLPSDRFSAERTGGSVSTLTIQRTQQEDSAVYLCASSADRGRTQYFGPGTRLTVL.

CDR3 in amino acids: CASSTPGLAGGYNEQFF. The DNA of the CDR3 is TGTGCCAGCAGCACACCGGGACTAGCGGGGGGGTACAATGAGCAGTTCTTC. J is TRBJ2-1 and V is TRBV7-2; 16 bases fit TRBD2. The CDR3 runs to 17 residues. Germline V gene lookup returns CDR1 SGHTA and CDR2 FQGNSA. J lost 4 bases, V lost 5 bases, and 5 bases had no gene match.

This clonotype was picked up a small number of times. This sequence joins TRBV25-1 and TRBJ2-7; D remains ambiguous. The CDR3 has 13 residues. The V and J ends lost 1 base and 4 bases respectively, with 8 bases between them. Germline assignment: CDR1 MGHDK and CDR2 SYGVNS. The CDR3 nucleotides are TGTGCCAGCAGTGAATTAAGAGGATACGAGCAGTACTTC. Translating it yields CASSELRGYEQYF.

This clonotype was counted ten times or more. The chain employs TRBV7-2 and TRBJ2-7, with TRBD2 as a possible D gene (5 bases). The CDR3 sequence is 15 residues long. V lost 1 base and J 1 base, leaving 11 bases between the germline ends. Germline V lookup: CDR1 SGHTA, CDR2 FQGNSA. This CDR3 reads CASSLGTGISYEQYF. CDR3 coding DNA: TGTGCCAGCAGCTTAGGCACGGGGATTTCCTACGAGCAGTACTTC. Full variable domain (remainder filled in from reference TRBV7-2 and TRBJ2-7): GAGVSQSPSNKVTEKGKDVELRCDPISGHTALYWYRQSLGQGLEFLIYFQGNSAPDKSGLPSDRFSAERTGGSVSTLTIQRTQQEDSAVYLCASSLGTGISYEQYFGPGTRLTVT.

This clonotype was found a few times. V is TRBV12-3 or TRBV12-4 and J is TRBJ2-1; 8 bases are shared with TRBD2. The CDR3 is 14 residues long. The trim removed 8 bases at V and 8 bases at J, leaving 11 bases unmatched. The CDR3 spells CASGFLAGSHEQFF. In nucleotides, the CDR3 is TGTGCCAGCGGATTCCTAGCGGGTTCCCATGAGCAGTTCTTC.

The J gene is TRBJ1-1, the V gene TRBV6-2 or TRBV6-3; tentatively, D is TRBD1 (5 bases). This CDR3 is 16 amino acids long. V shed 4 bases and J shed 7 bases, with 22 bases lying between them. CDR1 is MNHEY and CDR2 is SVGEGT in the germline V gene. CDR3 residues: CASSSPVRPGRSEAFF. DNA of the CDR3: TGTGCCAGCAGTTCACCTGTGCGACCGGGACGCAGTGAAGCTTTCTTT.

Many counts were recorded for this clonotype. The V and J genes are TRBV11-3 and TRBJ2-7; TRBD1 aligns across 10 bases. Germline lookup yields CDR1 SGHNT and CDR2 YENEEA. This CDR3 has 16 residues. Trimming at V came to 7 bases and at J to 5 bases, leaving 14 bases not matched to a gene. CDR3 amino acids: CASTGGSRDRGHEQYF. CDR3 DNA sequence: TGTGCCAGCACCGGTGGGAGCCGGGACAGGGGACACGAGCAGTACTTC.

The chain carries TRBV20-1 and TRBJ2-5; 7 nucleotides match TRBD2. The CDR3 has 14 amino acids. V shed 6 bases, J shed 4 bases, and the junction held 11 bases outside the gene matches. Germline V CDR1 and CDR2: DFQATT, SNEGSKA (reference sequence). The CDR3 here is CSAPPGGGRETQYF. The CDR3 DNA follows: TGCAGTGCCCCCCCCGGGGGAGGGAGAGAGACCCAGTACTTC.

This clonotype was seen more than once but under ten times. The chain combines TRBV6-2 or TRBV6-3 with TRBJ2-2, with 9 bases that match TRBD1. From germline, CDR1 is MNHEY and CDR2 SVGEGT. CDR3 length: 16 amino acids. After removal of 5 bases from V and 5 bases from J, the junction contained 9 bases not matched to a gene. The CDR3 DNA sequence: TGTGCCAGCAGTAACCCGGACAGGGGATATACCGGGGAGCTGTTTTTT. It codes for CASSNPDRGYTGELFF.

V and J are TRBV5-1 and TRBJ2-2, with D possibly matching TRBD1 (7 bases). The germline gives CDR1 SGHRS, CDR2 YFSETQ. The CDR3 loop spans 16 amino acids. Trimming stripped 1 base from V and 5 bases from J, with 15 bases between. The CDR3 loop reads CASSLSRGTATGELFF. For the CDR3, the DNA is TGCGCCAGCAGCTTGTCCCGGGGGACAGCTACCGGGGAGCTGTTTTTT.

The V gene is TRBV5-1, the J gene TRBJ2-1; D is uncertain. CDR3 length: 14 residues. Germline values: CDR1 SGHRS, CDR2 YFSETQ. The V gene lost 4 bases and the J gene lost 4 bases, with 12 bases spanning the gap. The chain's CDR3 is CASSLQVDYNEQFF. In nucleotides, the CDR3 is TGCGCCAGCAGCCTCCAAGTCGATTACAATGAGCAGTTCTTC.

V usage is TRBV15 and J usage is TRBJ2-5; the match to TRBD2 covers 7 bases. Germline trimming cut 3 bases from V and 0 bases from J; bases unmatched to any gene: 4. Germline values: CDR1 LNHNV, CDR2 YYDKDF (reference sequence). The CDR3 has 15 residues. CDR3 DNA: TGTGCCACCAGCAGCTCCGGGGGGTACCAAGAGACCCAGTACTTC. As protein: CATSSSGGYQETQYF. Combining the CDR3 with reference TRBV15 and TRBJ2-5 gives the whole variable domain DAMVIQNPRYQVTQFGKPVTLSCSQTLNHNVMYWYQQKSSQAPKLLFHYYDKDFNNEADTPDNFQSRRPNTSFCFLDIRSPGLGDTAMYLCATSSSGGYQETQYFGPGTRLLVL.

CDR3 amino acids: CASRYRLYTQPQHF. The CDR3 DNA reads as TGTGCCAGCAGGTACAGGCTGTACACTCAGCCCCAGCATTTT. This chain uses TRBV6-5 with TRBJ1-5, with a tentative D call TRBD1 (5 bases). V gave up 6 bases and J gave up 6 bases, with 15 bases separating them. The length of the CDR3 is 14 residues. The germline V gene has CDR1 MNHEY and CDR2 SVGAGI.

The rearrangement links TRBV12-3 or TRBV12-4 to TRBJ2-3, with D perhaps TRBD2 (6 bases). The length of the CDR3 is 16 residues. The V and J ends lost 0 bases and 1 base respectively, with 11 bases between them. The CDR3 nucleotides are TGTGCCAGCAGTTTAGCGTACGCTAGCGGCACAGATACGCAGTATTTT. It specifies CASSLAYASGTDTQYF.

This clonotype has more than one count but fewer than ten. The CDR3 region is CASARTPAQETQYF. The CDR3 DNA reads TGTGCCAGCGCACGGACACCTGCCCAAGAGACCCAGTACTTC. The V gene is TRBV7-2, the J gene TRBJ2-5, with D possibly being TRBD1 (5 bases). V lost 8 bases to trimming and J lost 1 base, with 14 bases between them. The CDR3 length is 14 residues. The germline V gene has CDR1 SGHTA and CDR2 FQGNSA. The complete variable domain, with remaining parts taken from reference TRBV7-2 and TRBJ2-5, reads GAGVSQSPSNKVTEKGKDVELRCDPISGHTALYWYRQSLGQGLEFLIYFQGNSAPDKSGLPSDRFSAERTGGSVSTLTIQRTQQEDSAVYLCASARTPAQETQYFGPGTRLLVL.

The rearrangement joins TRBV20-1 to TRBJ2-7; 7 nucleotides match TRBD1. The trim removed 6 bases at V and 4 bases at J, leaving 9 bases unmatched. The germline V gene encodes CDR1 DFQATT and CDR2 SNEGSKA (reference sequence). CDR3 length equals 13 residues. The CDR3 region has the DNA TGCAGTGCCCCCCCCGGGACAGCTTACGAGCAGTACTTC. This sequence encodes CSAPPGTAYEQYF.